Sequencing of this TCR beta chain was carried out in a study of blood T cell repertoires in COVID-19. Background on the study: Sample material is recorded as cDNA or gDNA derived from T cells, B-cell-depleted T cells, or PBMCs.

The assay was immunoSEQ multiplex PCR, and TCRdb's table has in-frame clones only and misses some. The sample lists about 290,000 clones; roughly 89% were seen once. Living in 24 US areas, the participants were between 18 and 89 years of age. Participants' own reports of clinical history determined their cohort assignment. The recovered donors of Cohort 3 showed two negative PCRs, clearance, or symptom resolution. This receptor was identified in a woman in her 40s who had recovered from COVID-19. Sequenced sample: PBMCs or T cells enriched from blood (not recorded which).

CDR3 sequence: CASSFPWRNLCNQPQHF. The CDR3 nucleotides read TGTGCCAGCAGCTTCCCTTGGCGGAACCTATGTAATCAGCCCCAGCATTTT. This chain connects TRBV5-7 to TRBJ1-5; no reliable D call. TRBV5-7 is classed as an ORF, of uncertain function. This CDR3 has 17 residues. The germline V and J ends were trimmed by 2 bases and 4 bases, with 19 bases remaining between them.